The clone carrying this T cell receptor beta chain came up many times. What it recognizes is unknown. The sample originates from a study of Graves' ophthalmopathy and Graves' hyperthyroidism. The overall study: Before any treatment, peripheral blood was taken at the initial diagnosis. The study, taken as a whole, reports: A model of 13 signatures distinguished ophthalmopathy from stable hyperthyroidism at under 90% sensitivity and nearly 82% specificity.

Transcripts of RNA were the source for amplifying TCR beta CDR3 regions. The first-round RT-PCR employed HTBI primers together with the Qiagen OneStep RT-PCR kit. A multiplex PCR was then performed as the second round. TCRdb reprocessed the multiplex PCR reads via MiXCR and lists one record per CDR3 protein. This repertoire shows a few hundred thousand distinct CDR3 sequences, 15% to 20% found once; its top ten account for roughly 1.4%. Looked up from germline, CDR1 is DFQATT and CDR2 is SNEGSKA (reference sequence). The V gene end was trimmed by 0 bases and the J gene end by 1 base; junction bases not matched to a gene: 16. The CDR3 length is 19 residues.

Material: peripheral blood. This sequence joins TRBV20-1 and TRBJ1-2, with 8 bases that match TRBD1. The clonotype was recovered from a woman between 18 and 30 years old with Graves' ophthalmopathy. This CDR3 is CSARDIQDRVYALNYGYTF. CDR3 DNA: TGCAGTGCTAGAGATATACAGGACAGGGTGTACGCCCTTAACTATGGCTACACCTTC.